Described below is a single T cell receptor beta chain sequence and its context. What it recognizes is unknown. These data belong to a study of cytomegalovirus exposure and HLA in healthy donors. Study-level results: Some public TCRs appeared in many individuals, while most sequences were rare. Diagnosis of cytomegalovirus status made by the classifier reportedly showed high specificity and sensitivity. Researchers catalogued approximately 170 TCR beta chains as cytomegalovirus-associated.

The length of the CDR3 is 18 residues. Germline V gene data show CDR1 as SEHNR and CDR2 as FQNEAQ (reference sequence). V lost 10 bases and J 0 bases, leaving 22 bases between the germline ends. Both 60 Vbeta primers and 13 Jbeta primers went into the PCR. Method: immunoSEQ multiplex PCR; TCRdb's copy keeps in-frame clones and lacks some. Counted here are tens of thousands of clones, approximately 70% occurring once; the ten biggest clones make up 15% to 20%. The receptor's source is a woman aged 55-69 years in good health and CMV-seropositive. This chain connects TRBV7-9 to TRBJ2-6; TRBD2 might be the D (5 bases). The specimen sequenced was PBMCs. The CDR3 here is CATPKTDGNPSGANVLTF. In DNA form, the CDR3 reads TGTGCCACCCCTAAAACAGACGGGAACCCCTCTGGGGCCAACGTCCTGACTTTC. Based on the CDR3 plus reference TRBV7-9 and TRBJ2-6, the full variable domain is DTGVSQNPRHKITKRGQNVTFRCDPISEHNRLYWYRQTLGQGPEFLTYFQNEAQLEKSRLLSDRFSAERPKGSFSTLEIQRTEQGDSAMYLCATPKTDGNPSGANVLTFGAGSRLTVL.